These 12 T cell receptor beta chains share one sample of origin, sequenced in a study of T cell changes during pregnancy in multiple sclerosis. Measured with immunoSEQ multiplex PCR; TCRdb has only the in-frame clones, and not every one. The repertoire includes about 69,000 clones, about 91% of them detected once, and roughly 0.29% sits in the top ten. Sequencing used CD4+ T cells from peripheral blood mononuclear cells, obtained in the third trimester of pregnancy. The receptors stem from a female donor in good health, enrolled as a control in a pregnancy study.

The chain recombines TRBV4-2 with TRBJ2-3; TRBD2 agrees at 8 bases. Germline CDR1 is LGHNA and CDR2 is YNFKEQ. The CDR3 sequence is 18 residues long. V lost 0 bases, J lost 1 base, and 9 bases stayed unmatched. The chain's CDR3 is CASSQDAVAGSRTDTQYF. The DNA for the CDR3 is TGTGCCAGCAGCCAAGATGCGGTAGCGGGGAGCCGCACAGATACGCAGTATTTT.

The CDR3 nucleotides read TGCGCCAGCAGCTTGGCCGGCAGGACCTACGAGCAGTACTTC. Its protein product is CASSLAGRTYEQYF. The rearrangement joins TRBV5-1 to TRBJ2-7; no reliable D call. The germline V gene has CDR1 SGHRS and CDR2 YFSETQ. Trimming removed 0 bases from V and 2 bases from J, with 9 bases in between. The CDR3 has 14 residues. The full variable domain, in which reference TRBV5-1 and TRBJ2-7 provide the parts outside the CDR3, is KAGVTQTPRYLIKTRGQQVTLSCSPISGHRSVSWYQQTPGQGLQFLFEYFSETQRNKGNFPGRFSGRQFSNSRSEMNVSTLELGDSALYLCASSLAGRTYEQYFGPGTRLTVT.

This chain links TRBV5-1 with TRBJ2-7; D is perhaps TRBD2 (5 bases). The germline CDR1 and CDR2 sequences are SGHRS and YFSETQ. The CDR3 contains 16 residues. V lost 4 bases and J lost 0, with 17 bases in between. This chain's CDR3 is CASSNVLGGSSYEQYF. DNA for the CDR3: TGCGCCAGCAGCAACGTGCTGGGTGGGAGCTCCTACGAGCAGTACTTC.

The chain couples TRBV7-2 to TRBJ2-3, with 7 bases aligning to TRBD1. The CDR3 has 14 residues. CDR1 SGHTA and CDR2 FQGNSA come from the germline V gene. Trimming at V came to 5 bases and at J to 3 bases, leaving 5 bases not matched to a gene. CDR3 in amino acids: CASSRGQSTDTQYF. In DNA, the CDR3 is TGTGCCAGCAGCAGGGGACAGTCAACAGATACGCAGTATTTT.

The DNA of the CDR3 is TGTGCCAGCAGTGAAGCGCCCAGACAGGGGATGAACACTGAAGCTTTCTTT. The encoded protein is CASSEAPRQGMNTEAFF. The chain combines TRBV6-1 with TRBJ1-1; 8 nucleotides agree with TRBD1. Looked up from germline, CDR1 is MNHNS and CDR2 is SASEGT. The ends lost 0 bases at V and 0 bases at J; junction bases unmatched: 6. CDR3 length equals 17 residues.

V is TRBV6-5 and J is TRBJ2-7, with 9 bases identical to TRBD1. CDR1 MNHEY and CDR2 SVGAGI come from the germline V gene. This CDR3 has 15 amino acids. With V trimmed by 7 bases and J by 2 bases, 9 bases remained unmatched. CDR3 coding DNA: TGTGCCAGCAAAATCCGGGACAGGGATCCCTACGAGCAGTACTTC. The encoded protein is CASKIRDRDPYEQYF.

The rearrangement links TRBV4-1 to TRBJ1-2, with TRBD1 matching over 8 bases. The CDR3 is 15 residues long. The junction had 9 bases not matched to a gene; V was cut back by 1 base and J by 8 bases. CDR1 and CDR2 from the germline V gene are MGHRA and YSYEKL. The CDR3 reads CASSQVGSRGRGYTF. CDR3 in DNA: TGCGCCAGCAGCCAAGTGGGTAGCAGGGGGCGCGGCTACACCTTC.

The genes are TRBV30 and TRBJ2-2, with 12 nucleotides matching TRBD2. CDR3 length: 14 amino acids. The germline gives CDR1 GTSNPN, CDR2 SVGIG (reference sequence). The junction had 3 bases not matched to a gene; V was cut back by 3 bases and J by 7 bases. In DNA, the CDR3 is TGTGCCTGGAGAGGACTAGCGGGGATCGGGGAGCTGTTTTTT. This translates into CAWRGLAGIGELFF.

The chain combines TRBV9 with TRBJ1-1, with D possibly TRBD1 on 5 matching bases. The V end was cut by 0 bases, the J end by 0 bases, with 12 bases between. This CDR3 is 16 amino acids long. Germline-derived CDR1 and CDR2 are SGDLS and YYNGEE. CDR3: CASSVGDGGLNTEAFF. The CDR3 DNA is TGTGCCAGCAGCGTAGGGGATGGGGGGTTGAACACTGAAGCTTTCTTT.

As DNA, the CDR3 is TGTGCCATCATGCTAGGCAGAAGAAATGAGCAGTTCTTC. Its translation: CAIMLGRRNEQFF. The chain combines TRBV10-3 with TRBJ2-1; D not certain. The length of the CDR3 is 13 residues. V was pared by 7 bases and J by 7 bases, with 14 bases between. Germline V gene lookup returns CDR1 ENHRY and CDR2 SYGVKD.

The chain uses TRBV18 and TRBJ1-1; D gene uncertain. V was cut by 3 bases and J by 1 base, with 6 bases left in between. This CDR3 has 13 amino acids. Germline V gives CDR1 KGHSH, CDR2 LQKENI. The CDR3 region has the DNA TGTGCCAGCTCACCCCGAGCGAACACTGAAGCTTTCTTT. Its protein is CASSPRANTEAFF.

The V and J genes are TRBV7-3 and TRBJ2-3; 7 bases line up with TRBD2. The CDR3 is 15 amino acids. V lost 0 bases, J lost 5 bases, and 5 bases stayed unmatched. CDR1 and CDR2 (germline): SGHTA, FQGTGA. CDR3 region: CASSLTASGLDTQYF. The CDR3 bases are TGTGCCAGCAGCTTAACGGCTAGCGGTTTAGATACGCAGTATTTT.